This T cell receptor beta chain was obtained from a study of blood T cell repertoires in COVID-19. About the study: The United States, Italy and Spain provided the acute and convalescent COVID-19 samples. From T cells, B-cell-depleted T cells, or PBMCs came the material, which was cDNA or gDNA.

The junction had 10 bases not matched to a gene; V was cut back by 6 bases and J by 6 bases. The CDR3 is made up of 14 amino acids. Germline V lookup: CDR1 LGHNA, CDR2 YNFKEQ. Patients in Seattle were enrolled during active infection, then followed longitudinally. Assay: immunoSEQ multiplex PCR; the TCRdb copy retains only in-frame clones and omits some. The data contain some 300,000 clones, 90% of them singletons. Sequencing was performed on peripheral blood. The clonotype originates from a woman aged 45-60 years with COVID-19, enrolled during active disease. The chain is built from TRBV4-2 and TRBJ2-7; 8 bases fit TRBD2. The CDR3 coding sequence is TGTGCCAGCAGTAAAGCGGGAGACCCGGCCGAGCAGTACTTC. Amino acid sequence: CASSKAGDPAEQYF.